This is a list of T cell receptor beta chains from one sample in a study of radiotherapy plus CTLA-4 blockade in lung cancer. The data were produced by immunoSEQ multiplex PCR, yet TCRdb's version contains in-frame clones alone and is incomplete. The sample holds just over 35,000 clones, approximately 85% seen once. Sequenced material: peripheral blood, taken from a patient treated with radiotherapy plus ipilimumab. The receptors come from a human donor with non-small cell lung cancer who had stable disease on radiotherapy plus ipilimumab. Both conserved end residues are part of each CDR3. A D gene is named only where the DNA matches it firmly. Size values are once, few and many counts, or a class for expanded clones, and some rows have none.

D gene: .; J gene: TRBJ1-1; clone size: few; V gene: TRBV5-1; CDR3 length: 14; CDR3 protein: CASSLVGGNTEAFF; CDR3 DNA: TGCGCCAGCAGCTTGGTCGGGGGGAACACTGAAGCTTTCTTT
D gene: TRBD1; J gene: TRBJ1-1; clone size: .; V gene: TRBV19; CDR3 length: 13; CDR3 protein: CASSTGQGAEAFF; CDR3 DNA: TGTGCCAGTAGTACGGGACAGGGAGCTGAAGCTTTCTTT
D gene: .; J gene: TRBJ2-2; clone size: .; V gene: TRBV4-2; CDR3 length: 16; CDR3 protein: CASSQEGAGTTGELFF; CDR3 DNA: TGTGCCAGCAGCCAAGAGGGGGCAGGGACCACCGGGGAGCTGTTTTTT
D gene: .; J gene: TRBJ1-1; clone size: .; V gene: TRBV7-9; CDR3 length: 15; CDR3 protein: CASSFQGTVNTEAFF; CDR3 DNA: TGTGCCAGCAGCTTCCAGGGTACCGTGAACACTGAAGCTTTCTTT
D gene: TRBD2; J gene: TRBJ2-1; clone size: .; V gene: TRBV4-1; CDR3 length: 15; CDR3 protein: CASSRVAGGANEQFF; CDR3 DNA: TGCGCCAGCAGCCGCGTAGCGGGAGGGGCGAATGAGCAGTTCTTC
D gene: TRBD1; J gene: TRBJ2-7; clone size: .; V gene: TRBV28; CDR3 length: 12; CDR3 protein: CASGQGAYEQYF; CDR3 DNA: TGTGCCAGCGGACAGGGAGCCTACGAGCAGTACTTC
D gene: .; J gene: TRBJ2-7; clone size: .; V gene: TRBV27; CDR3 length: 16; CDR3 protein: CASRIPSRASSYEQYF; CDR3 DNA: TGTGCCAGCAGAATTCCGTCCAGGGCCAGCTCCTACGAGCAGTACTTC
D gene: .; J gene: TRBJ2-3; clone size: .; V gene: TRBV6-5; CDR3 length: 13; CDR3 protein: CASSVVDTDTQYF; CDR3 DNA: TGTGCCAGCAGTGTTGTAGACACAGATACGCAGTATTTT
D gene: .; J gene: TRBJ1-1; clone size: medium-sized; V gene: TRBV6-5; CDR3 length: 14; CDR3 protein: CASSYDRKNTEAFF; CDR3 DNA: TGTGCCAGCAGTTACGACAGGAAGAACACTGAAGCTTTCTTT
D gene: .; J gene: TRBJ2-1; clone size: .; V gene: TRBV4-1; CDR3 length: 18; CDR3 protein: CASSQADPGLPAYNEQFF; CDR3 DNA: TGCGCCAGCAGCCAAGCCGACCCGGGACTGCCAGCCTACAATGAGCAGTTCTTC
D gene: .; J gene: TRBJ2-7; clone size: .; V gene: TRBV7-3; CDR3 length: 17; CDR3 protein: CASSLIPSPAGLYEQYF; CDR3 DNA: TGTGCCAGCAGCTTAATCCCAAGCCCAGCGGGTTTGTACGAGCAGTACTTC
D gene: TRBD1; J gene: TRBJ2-6; clone size: .; V gene: TRBV7-3; CDR3 length: 19; CDR3 protein: CASSLSVLGTAAGANVLTF; CDR3 DNA: TGTGCCAGCAGCTTAAGCGTGCTCGGGACAGCGGCTGGGGCCAACGTCCTGACTTTC
D gene: .; J gene: TRBJ1-2; clone size: .; V gene: TRBV7-2; CDR3 length: 15; CDR3 protein: CASSLRFRANYGYTF; CDR3 DNA: TGTGCCAGCAGCCTTAGATTCCGGGCTAACTATGGCTACACCTTC
D gene: .; J gene: TRBJ2-5; clone size: .; V gene: TRBV5-1; CDR3 length: 13; CDR3 protein: CASSLASGETQYF; CDR3 DNA: TGCGCCAGCAGCTTGGCCAGCGGGGAGACCCAGTACTTC
D gene: .; J gene: TRBJ2-2; clone size: .; V gene: TRBV5-4; CDR3 length: 14; CDR3 protein: CASSAGLSAGELFF; CDR3 DNA: TGTGCCAGCAGCGCGGGACTCTCGGCCGGGGAGCTGTTTTTT
D gene: TRBD1; J gene: TRBJ2-1; clone size: .; V gene: TRBV28; CDR3 length: 16; CDR3 protein: CASNGGTGGSYNEQFF; CDR3 DNA: TGTGCCAGCAACGGCGGGACAGGGGGCTCCTACAATGAGCAGTTCTTC
D gene: .; J gene: TRBJ2-7; clone size: .; V gene: TRBV28; CDR3 length: 11; CDR3 protein: CASSTPREQYF; CDR3 DNA: TGTGCCAGCAGTACCCCTAGAGAGCAGTACTTC
D gene: .; J gene: TRBJ2-7; clone size: .; V gene: TRBV29-1; CDR3 length: 12; CDR3 protein: CSVEKTGSEQYF; CDR3 DNA: TGCAGCGTTGAAAAAACAGGGTCCGAGCAGTACTTC
D gene: TRBD2; J gene: TRBJ2-3; clone size: .; V gene: TRBV9; CDR3 length: 19; CDR3 protein: CASSVVGLAGDWGTDTQYF; CDR3 DNA: TGTGCCAGCAGCGTAGTCGGACTAGCGGGAGATTGGGGCACAGATACGCAGTATTTT
D gene: TRBD1; J gene: TRBJ2-3; clone size: .; V gene: TRBV25-1; CDR3 length: 15; CDR3 protein: CASRPTTGGVDTQYF; CDR3 DNA: TGTGCCAGCAGGCCAACGACAGGGGGCGTAGATACGCAGTATTTT
D gene: .; J gene: TRBJ2-6; clone size: .; V gene: TRBV19; CDR3 length: 13; CDR3 protein: CASTPPGANVLTF; CDR3 DNA: TGTGCCAGTACCCCTCCTGGGGCCAACGTCCTGACTTTC
D gene: .; J gene: TRBJ2-2; clone size: .; V gene: TRBV2; CDR3 length: 16; CDR3 protein: CASSEVGGSNTGELFF; CDR3 DNA: TGTGCCAGCAGTGAAGTCGGAGGGTCGAACACCGGGGAGCTGTTTTTT
D gene: .; J gene: TRBJ2-7; clone size: .; V gene: TRBV5-1; CDR3 length: 13; CDR3 protein: CASSSMSSYEQYF; CDR3 DNA: TGCGCCAGCAGCTCTATGAGCTCCTACGAGCAGTACTTC
D gene: .; J gene: TRBJ2-7; clone size: .; V gene: TRBV19; CDR3 length: 15; CDR3 protein: CASSIRDGPPYEQYF; CDR3 DNA: TGTGCCAGTAGTATACGTGATGGGCCGCCCTACGAGCAGTACTTC
D gene: TRBD1; J gene: TRBJ2-3; clone size: .; V gene: TRBV28; CDR3 length: 15; CDR3 protein: CASSDRDSGTDTQYF; CDR3 DNA: TGTGCCAGCAGTGACCGGGACAGTGGCACAGATACGCAGTATTTT
D gene: .; J gene: TRBJ1-3; clone size: .; V gene: TRBV7-2; CDR3 length: 16; CDR3 protein: CASSLDPGSSGNTIYF; CDR3 DNA: TGTGCCAGCAGCTTAGACCCTGGGAGCTCTGGAAACACCATATATTTT
D gene: .; J gene: TRBJ1-2; clone size: .; V gene: TRBV30; CDR3 length: 11; CDR3 protein: CAWSSDYGYTF; CDR3 DNA: TGTGCCTGGAGTTCGGACTATGGCTACACCTTC
D gene: .; J gene: TRBJ2-1; clone size: .; V gene: TRBV15; CDR3 length: 18; CDR3 protein: CATSREGVTAGSYNEQFF; CDR3 DNA: TGTGCCACCAGCCGAGAGGGGGTCACAGCGGGATCCTACAATGAGCAGTTCTTC
D gene: TRBD2; J gene: TRBJ2-2; clone size: .; V gene: TRBV7-3; CDR3 length: 18; CDR3 protein: CASSLLASGIPNTGELFF; CDR3 DNA: TGTGCCAGCAGCTTACTTGCTAGCGGGATACCGAACACCGGGGAGCTGTTTTTT
D gene: TRBD2; J gene: TRBJ2-7; clone size: once; V gene: TRBV9; CDR3 length: 15; CDR3 protein: CASSPGLAGAGEQYF; CDR3 DNA: TGTGCCAGCAGCCCAGGACTAGCGGGAGCGGGCGAGCAGTACTTC
D gene: .; J gene: TRBJ2-7; clone size: .; V gene: TRBV27; CDR3 length: 16; CDR3 protein: CASTPKATVSSYEQYF; CDR3 DNA: TGTGCCAGCACCCCCAAAGCGACCGTTAGCTCCTACGAGCAGTACTTC
D gene: .; J gene: TRBJ2-3; clone size: .; V gene: TRBV27; CDR3 length: 12; CDR3 protein: CASSPAGNTQYF; CDR3 DNA: TGTGCCAGCAGTCCGGCAGGAAATACGCAGTATTTT
D gene: .; J gene: TRBJ1-5; clone size: .; V gene: TRBV6-1; CDR3 length: 15; CDR3 protein: CAGSEVGRRNQPQHF; CDR3 DNA: TGTGCCGGCAGTGAAGTGGGGAGGCGAAATCAGCCCCAGCATTTT
D gene: TRBD2; J gene: TRBJ2-1; clone size: .; V gene: TRBV11-2; CDR3 length: 17; CDR3 protein: CASSTRLAGVHHNEQFF; CDR3 DNA: TGTGCCAGCAGCACCCGACTAGCGGGAGTTCACCACAATGAGCAGTTCTTC
D gene: TRBD1; J gene: TRBJ1-1; clone size: .; V gene: TRBV5-1; CDR3 length: 17; CDR3 protein: CASSLAGTGRSNTEAFF; CDR3 DNA: TGCGCCAGCAGCTTGGCCGGGACAGGGCGCTCAAACACTGAAGCTTTCTTT
D gene: TRBD2; J gene: TRBJ2-1; clone size: .; V gene: TRBV7-8; CDR3 length: 14; CDR3 protein: CASRLGTSADEQFF; CDR3 DNA: TGTGCCAGCAGATTGGGGACTAGCGCCGATGAGCAGTTCTTC
D gene: TRBD1; J gene: TRBJ2-7; clone size: once; V gene: TRBV7-3; CDR3 length: 19; CDR3 protein: CASSLGPHASTGSVGEQYF; CDR3 DNA: TGTGCCAGCAGCTTAGGACCACACGCTTCGACAGGGTCCGTGGGCGAGCAGTACTTC
D gene: .; J gene: TRBJ2-1; clone size: .; V gene: TRBV9; CDR3 length: 14; CDR3 protein: CASSAPGHHNEQFF; CDR3 DNA: TGTGCCAGCAGCGCACCGGGACATCACAATGAGCAGTTCTTC
D gene: TRBD2; J gene: TRBJ2-1; clone size: .; V gene: TRBV20-1; CDR3 length: 11; CDR3 protein: CSAAGVNEQFF; CDR3 DNA: TGCAGTGCGGCGGGGGTTAATGAGCAGTTCTTC
D gene: TRBD1; J gene: TRBJ2-7; clone size: .; V gene: TRBV2; CDR3 length: 13; CDR3 protein: CASSAGTGYEQYF; CDR3 DNA: TGTGCCAGCAGTGCCGGGACAGGCTACGAGCAGTACTTC
D gene: .; J gene: TRBJ1-4; clone size: .; V gene: TRBV19; CDR3 length: 14; CDR3 protein: CASSVGRVNEKLFF; CDR3 DNA: TGTGCCAGTAGTGTAGGGCGGGTGAATGAAAAACTGTTTTTT
D gene: TRBD2; J gene: TRBJ2-2; clone size: .; V gene: TRBV27; CDR3 length: 20; CDR3 protein: CASSITAYPAGGPSTGELFF; CDR3 DNA: TGTGCCAGCAGTATAACCGCCTATCCAGCGGGAGGGCCGAGCACCGGGGAGCTGTTTTTT
D gene: TRBD2; J gene: TRBJ2-2; clone size: .; V gene: TRBV9; CDR3 length: 18; CDR3 protein: CASSVGEGGRRYTGELFF; CDR3 DNA: TGTGCCAGCAGCGTAGGGGAGGGCGGGAGGCGGTACACCGGGGAGCTGTTTTTT
D gene: TRBD1; J gene: TRBJ1-1; clone size: .; V gene: TRBV7-8; CDR3 length: 16; CDR3 protein: CASSSDRGPGNTEAFF; CDR3 DNA: TGTGCCAGCAGCTCGGACAGGGGACCGGGGAACACTGAAGCTTTCTTT
D gene: .; J gene: TRBJ2-5; clone size: once; V gene: TRBV30; CDR3 length: 12; CDR3 protein: CAWNQGGETQYF; CDR3 DNA: TGTGCCTGGAATCAGGGTGGGGAGACCCAGTACTTC
D gene: .; J gene: TRBJ2-7; clone size: .; V gene: TRBV5-1; CDR3 length: 13; CDR3 protein: CASNLGGTYEQYF; CDR3 DNA: TGCGCCAGCAATCTAGGAGGGACCTACGAGCAGTACTTC
D gene: .; J gene: TRBJ2-3; clone size: .; V gene: TRBV27; CDR3 length: 15; CDR3 protein: CASSWSTDSTDTQYF; CDR3 DNA: TGTGCCAGCAGTTGGTCGACAGACAGCACAGATACGCAGTATTTT
D gene: TRBD1; J gene: TRBJ2-1; clone size: .; V gene: TRBV9; CDR3 length: 15; CDR3 protein: CASSVTGVSRGEQFF; CDR3 DNA: TGTGCCAGCAGCGTTACAGGGGTCTCGAGGGGTGAGCAGTTCTTC
D gene: .; J gene: TRBJ2-7; clone size: .; V gene: TRBV28; CDR3 length: 12; CDR3 protein: CASCEGPYEQYF; CDR3 DNA: TGTGCCAGCTGTGAGGGTCCCTACGAGCAGTACTTC
D gene: .; J gene: TRBJ2-3; clone size: once; V gene: TRBV7-3; CDR3 length: 15; CDR3 protein: CASSFPGSRAGTQYF; CDR3 DNA: TGTGCCAGCAGCTTTCCCGGTTCCCGCGCGGGTACGCAGTATTTT
D gene: TRBD2; J gene: TRBJ2-1; clone size: .; V gene: TRBV15; CDR3 length: 19; CDR3 protein: CATSRGTSGRRSSYNEQFF; CDR3 DNA: TGTGCCACCAGCAGAGGGACTAGCGGGAGACGAAGCTCCTACAATGAGCAGTTCTTC
D gene: .; J gene: TRBJ2-2; clone size: .; V gene: TRBV9; CDR3 length: 15; CDR3 protein: CASSVGMRRSGELFF; CDR3 DNA: TGTGCCAGCAGCGTAGGTATGCGGCGGTCCGGGGAGCTGTTTTTT